This T cell receptor beta chain was sequenced during a study of OX40 agonist ivuxolimab in advanced cancers. The study in broad terms: Ivuxolimab was an agonistic, fully human IgG2 monoclonal antibody directed against OX40 (CD134), a costimulatory receptor. Intravenous ivuxolimab was administered to patients every 2 weeks at six dose levels: 0.01, 0.1, 0.3, 1.5, 3 and 10 mg/kg. Among the roughly 52 dose-escalation patients, 19 had hepatocellular carcinoma, approximately 15 melanoma, 9 renal cell carcinoma and 9 head and neck cancer. In the dose-escalation cohort, over 65% of patients were male, and the mean age was approximately 60 years, with a range of about 20 to 79. Prior anti-PD-1, anti-PD-L1 or anti-CTLA-4 therapy was permitted, and approximately 42% of dose-escalation patients had received checkpoint inhibitors. Three dose-escalation patients achieved partial responses, one with hepatocellular carcinoma and two with cutaneous melanoma. Peripheral TCRbeta sequencing was intended to test whether TCR sequence diversity was altered and clonal T-cell expansion was caused by ivuxolimab. The paper describes the monotherapy dose-escalation part (N of about 52 patients) of the phase I trial of ivuxolimab.

From a lookup of the germline V gene, CDR1 and CDR2 are MNHNS and SASEGT. At the junction V is shortened by 6 bases and J by 5 bases, with 17 bases in between. Taken from cysteine to phenylalanine, the CDR3 has 15 residues. The read is trimmed to its CDR3 DNA, 45 bases read in frame from base 1. Paper-wide results and their limitations: After ivuxolimab, expanded clones were on average more numerous among CD8+ T cells than among CD4+ T cells. Low levels of normalized T-cell clonal expansion were also shown by some nonresponding patients. At doses of 0.1 to 3.0 mg/kg, clonal expansion of both CD4+ and CD8+ T cells in blood was seen between baseline and week 6. The antigen specificity of the clonally expanded peripheral T cells was not determined. In the 0.1-3.0 mg/kg groups, partial responders had among the lowest normalized peripheral clonal expansion, particularly in CD8+ T cells.

Patients with a history of autoimmune disease or receiving systemic immunosuppression were excluded from the trial. Peripheral blood for TCR sequencing was collected from all dose cohorts at baseline, on cycle 4 day 1, and on cycle 7 day 1. The samples were taken from a phase I, first-in-human, multicenter, open-label dose-escalation trial of ivuxolimab. Adults with locally advanced or metastatic head and neck squamous cell, hepatocellular, melanoma or renal cell carcinoma were enrolled in the trial. Before TCR sequencing, CD4+ T cells and CD8+ T cells from peripheral blood were sorted into separate populations. This clone was detected once. Its antigen is unknown. It has no much larger one-base neighbor in the sample; base qualities were not kept. For sequencing of the TCRbeta CDR3 region, genomic DNA was extracted from the sorted cells. The immunoSEQ Assay was used to sequence the TCRbeta CDR3 regions. TCRdb limited this immuneACCESS table to in-frame rearrangements with V and J called. A share of clones is missing; checked studies link under half to unresolved V genes, and the rest is unexplained. Recorded for this sample are about 20,000 clones; around nine tenths of them occurred a single time. The top ten hold over 50% of the sample.

This TCR came from an adult with an advanced solid tumor such as melanoma, head and neck, liver or kidney cancer. In this chain, TRBV6-1 is recombined with TRBJ2-1; no D gene call is confident. The source was CD4+ or CD8+ T cells sorted from blood, collected in a trial of the OX40 agonist ivuxolimab. The CDR3 has the sequence CASSPPRARNNEQFF. The nucleotide sequence is TGTGCCAGCAGCCCACCAAGGGCTAGGAACAATGAGCAGTTCTTC.